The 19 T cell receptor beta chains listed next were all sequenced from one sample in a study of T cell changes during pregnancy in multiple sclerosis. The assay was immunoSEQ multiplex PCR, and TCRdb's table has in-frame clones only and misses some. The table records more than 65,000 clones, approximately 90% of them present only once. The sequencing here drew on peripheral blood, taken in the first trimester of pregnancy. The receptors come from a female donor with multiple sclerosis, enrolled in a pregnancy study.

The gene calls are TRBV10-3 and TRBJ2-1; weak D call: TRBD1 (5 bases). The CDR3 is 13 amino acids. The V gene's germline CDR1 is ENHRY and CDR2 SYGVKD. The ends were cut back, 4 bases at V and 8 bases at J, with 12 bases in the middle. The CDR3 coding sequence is TGTGCCATCAGTGGGGAAGGGGTTGATGAGCAGTTCTTC. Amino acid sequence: CAISGEGVDEQFF.

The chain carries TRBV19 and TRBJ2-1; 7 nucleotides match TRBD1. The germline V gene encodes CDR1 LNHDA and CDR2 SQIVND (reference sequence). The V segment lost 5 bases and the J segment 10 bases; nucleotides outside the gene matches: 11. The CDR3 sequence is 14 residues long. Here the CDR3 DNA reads TGTGCCAGTAGTTCGGGACAGCTCGGGAAGGAGCAGTTCTTC. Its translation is CASSSGQLGKEQFF.

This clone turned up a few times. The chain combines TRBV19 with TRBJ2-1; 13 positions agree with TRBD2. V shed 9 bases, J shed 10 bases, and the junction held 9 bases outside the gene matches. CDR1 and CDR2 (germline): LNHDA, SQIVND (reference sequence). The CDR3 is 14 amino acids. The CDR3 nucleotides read TGTGCCAGCACCCGCGGGACTAGCGGGAAAGAGCAGTTCTTC. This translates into CASTRGTSGKEQFF.

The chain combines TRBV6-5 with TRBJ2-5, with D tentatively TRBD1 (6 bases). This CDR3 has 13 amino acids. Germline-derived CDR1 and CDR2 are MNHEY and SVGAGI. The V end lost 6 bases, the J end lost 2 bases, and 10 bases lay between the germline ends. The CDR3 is CASSSQGQETQYF. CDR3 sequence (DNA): TGTGCCAGCAGCTCACAGGGTCAAGAGACCCAGTACTTC.

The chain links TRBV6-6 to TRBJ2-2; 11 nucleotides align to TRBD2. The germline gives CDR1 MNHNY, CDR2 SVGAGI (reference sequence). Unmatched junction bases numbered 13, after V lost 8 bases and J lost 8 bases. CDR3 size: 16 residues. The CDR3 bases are TGTGCCAGCGGCCCCGTAGCGGGAGGGAACGGGGGGGAGCTGTTTTTT. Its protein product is CASGPVAGGNGGELFF.

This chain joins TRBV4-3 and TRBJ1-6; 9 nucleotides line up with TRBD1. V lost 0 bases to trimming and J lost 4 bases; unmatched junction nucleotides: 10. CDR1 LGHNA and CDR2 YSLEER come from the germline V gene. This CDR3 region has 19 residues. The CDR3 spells CASSQEGPTGGGYNSPLHF. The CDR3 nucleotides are TGCGCCAGCAGCCAAGAAGGGCCCACAGGGGGCGGTTATAATTCACCCCTCCACTTT.

CDR3 in amino acids: CASSDSGRATNEQFF. The CDR3, as DNA: TGTGCCAGCAGCGATAGCGGGAGGGCGACTAATGAGCAGTTCTTC. The chain employs TRBV9 and TRBJ2-1, with TRBD2 matching 11 bases. From germline, CDR1 is SGDLS and CDR2 YYNGEE. V lost 3 bases, J lost 7 bases, and 6 bases stayed unmatched. There are 15 residues in the CDR3.

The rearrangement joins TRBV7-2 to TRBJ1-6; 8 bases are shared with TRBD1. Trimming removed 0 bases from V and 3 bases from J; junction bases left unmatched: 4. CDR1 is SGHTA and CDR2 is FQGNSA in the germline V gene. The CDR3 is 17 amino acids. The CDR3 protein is CASSLAAGGHYNSPLHF. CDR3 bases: TGTGCCAGCAGCTTAGCGGCAGGGGGCCACTATAATTCACCCCTCCACTTT.

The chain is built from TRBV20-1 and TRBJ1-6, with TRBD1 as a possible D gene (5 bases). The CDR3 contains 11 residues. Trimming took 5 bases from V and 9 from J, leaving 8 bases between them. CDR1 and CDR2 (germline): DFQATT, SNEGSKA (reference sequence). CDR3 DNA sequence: TGCAGTGCTTCCCAGGGTTCACCCCTCCACTTT. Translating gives CSASQGSPLHF.

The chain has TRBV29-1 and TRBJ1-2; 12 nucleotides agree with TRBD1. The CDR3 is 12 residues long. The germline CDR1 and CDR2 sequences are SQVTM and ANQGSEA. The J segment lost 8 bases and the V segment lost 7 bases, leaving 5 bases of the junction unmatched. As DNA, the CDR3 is TGCAGCGGGGGACAGGGGGCGAGGGGCTACACCTTC. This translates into CSGGQGARGYTF.

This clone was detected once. The CDR3 DNA reads as TGTGCCAGCAGCAAAGTGAAGGGAGACTCTGGAAACACCATATATTTT. Encoded protein: CASSKVKGDSGNTIYF. V usage is TRBV21-1 and J usage is TRBJ1-3. TRBV21-1 is marked as a pseudogene. The CDR3 has 16 amino acids.

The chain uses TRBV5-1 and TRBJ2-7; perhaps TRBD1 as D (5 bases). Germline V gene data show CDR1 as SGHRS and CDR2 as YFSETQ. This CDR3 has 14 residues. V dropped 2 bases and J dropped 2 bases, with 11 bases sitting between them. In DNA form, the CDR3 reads TGCGCCAGCAGCTTCGCAGGGTCGGCCTACGAGCAGTACTTC. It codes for CASSFAGSAYEQYF.

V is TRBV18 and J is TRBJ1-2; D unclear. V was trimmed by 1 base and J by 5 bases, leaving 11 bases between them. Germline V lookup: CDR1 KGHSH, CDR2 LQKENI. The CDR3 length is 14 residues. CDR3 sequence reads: CASSPLRGEYGYTF. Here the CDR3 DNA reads TGTGCCAGCTCACCACTTCGGGGAGAATATGGCTACACCTTC.

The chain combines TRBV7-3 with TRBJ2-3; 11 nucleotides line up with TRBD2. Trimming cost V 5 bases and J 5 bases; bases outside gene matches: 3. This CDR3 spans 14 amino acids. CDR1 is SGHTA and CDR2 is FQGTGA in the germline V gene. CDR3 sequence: CASSTSGRLDTQYF. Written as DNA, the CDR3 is TGTGCCAGCAGCACTAGCGGGAGATTAGATACGCAGTATTTT.

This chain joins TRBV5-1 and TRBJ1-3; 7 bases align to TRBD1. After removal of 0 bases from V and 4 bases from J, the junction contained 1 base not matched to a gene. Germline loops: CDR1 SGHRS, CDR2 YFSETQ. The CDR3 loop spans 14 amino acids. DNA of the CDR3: TGCGCCAGCAGCTTGGAACAGGGGGGAAACACCATATATTTT. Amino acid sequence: CASSLEQGGNTIYF.

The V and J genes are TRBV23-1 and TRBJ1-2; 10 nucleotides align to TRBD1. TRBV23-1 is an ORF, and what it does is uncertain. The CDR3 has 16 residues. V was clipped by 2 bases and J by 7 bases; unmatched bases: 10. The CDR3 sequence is CASSQKTGGALGGYTF. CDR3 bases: TGCGCCAGCAGTCAAAAGACAGGGGGCGCATTGGGTGGCTACACCTTC.

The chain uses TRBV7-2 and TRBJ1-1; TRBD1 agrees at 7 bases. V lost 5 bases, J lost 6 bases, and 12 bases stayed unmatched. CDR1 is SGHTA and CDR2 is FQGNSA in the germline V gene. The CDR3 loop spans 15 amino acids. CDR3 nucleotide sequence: TGTGCCAGCAGCGCCCAACAGGGGAAGGGACCTGAAGCTTTCTTT. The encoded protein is CASSAQQGKGPEAFF. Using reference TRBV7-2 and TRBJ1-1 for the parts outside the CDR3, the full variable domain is GAGVSQSPSNKVTEKGKDVELRCDPISGHTALYWYRQSLGQGLEFLIYFQGNSAPDKSGLPSDRFSAERTGGSVSTLTIQRTQQEDSAVYLCASSAQQGKGPEAFFGQGTRLTVV.

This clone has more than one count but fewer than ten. CDR3 sequence reads: CASGPADSASTDTQYF. In DNA form, the CDR3 reads TGTGCTAGTGGTCCTGCGGACAGCGCTAGCACAGATACGCAGTATTTT. The chain recombines TRBV12-5 with TRBJ2-3; TRBD1 might be the D (6 bases). CDR3 length: 16 amino acids. Trimming cost V 5 bases and J 0 bases, with 15 bases left between them. Germline CDR1 and CDR2: LGHNT and FRNRAP.

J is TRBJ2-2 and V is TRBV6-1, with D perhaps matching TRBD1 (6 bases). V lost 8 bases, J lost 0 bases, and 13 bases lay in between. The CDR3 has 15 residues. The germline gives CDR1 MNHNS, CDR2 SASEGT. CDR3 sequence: CASVKQGSNTGELFF. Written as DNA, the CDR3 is TGTGCCAGCGTAAAACAGGGTTCGAACACCGGGGAGCTGTTTTTT.